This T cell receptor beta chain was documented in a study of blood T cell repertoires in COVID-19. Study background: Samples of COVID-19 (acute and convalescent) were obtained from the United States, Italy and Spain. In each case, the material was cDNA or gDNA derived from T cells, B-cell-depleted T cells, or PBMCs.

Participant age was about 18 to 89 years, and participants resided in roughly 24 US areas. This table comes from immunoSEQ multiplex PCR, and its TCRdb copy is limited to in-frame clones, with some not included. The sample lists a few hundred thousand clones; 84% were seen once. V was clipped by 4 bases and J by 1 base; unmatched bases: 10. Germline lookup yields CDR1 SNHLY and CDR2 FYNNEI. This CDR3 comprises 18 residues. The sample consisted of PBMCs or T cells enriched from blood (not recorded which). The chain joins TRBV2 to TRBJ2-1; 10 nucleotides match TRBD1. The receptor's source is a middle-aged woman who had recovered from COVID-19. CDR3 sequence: CASSGPGQGTGSYNEQFF. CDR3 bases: TGTGCCAGCAGTGGACCGGGACAGGGGACGGGGTCCTACAATGAGCAGTTCTTC.